A single sample is the source of the 2 T cell receptor beta chains below, sequenced in a study of blood T cell repertoires in COVID-19. Repertoires were generated with immunoSEQ multiplex PCR, while TCRdb's copy carries only in-frame clones and drops some. This sample has about 81,000 clones; just over 85% occur once, and the top ten carry about 4.4%. Sequencing was carried out using peripheral blood. These receptors were collected from a woman aged 80 or over with acute or convalescent COVID-19.

The chain uses TRBV4-1 and TRBJ2-7; 12 bases map to TRBD1. V was pared by 4 bases and J by 5 bases, with 9 bases of the junction left unmatched. This CDR3 contains 16 residues. CDR1 is MGHRA and CDR2 is YSYEKL in the germline V gene. CDR3 protein: CASSPPKGQGAHEQYF. CDR3 bases: TGCGCCAGCAGCCCCCCAAAGGGACAGGGGGCCCACGAGCAGTACTTC.

The chain joins TRBV2 to TRBJ2-7; unclear D gene. Germline CDR1 and CDR2: SNHLY and FYNNEI. V was pared by 4 bases and J by 0 bases, with 4 bases between. There are 12 residues in the CDR3. DNA for the CDR3: TGTGCCAGCAGTGTCTACTCCTACGAGCAGTACTTC. It encodes CASSVYSYEQYF.